Described below is a single TCR beta chain sequence and its context. This sample was included in a study of T cell responses to AZD1222 COVID-19 vaccine. Second-dose recipients at about 4 or about 12 weeks were treated as one pooled group. CDR3 size: 13 residues. CDR1 is SEHNR, CDR2 FQNEAQ, per germline (reference sequence). Trimming took off 3 bases at V and 7 bases at J, with 9 bases between the two ends. Profiled with immunoSEQ multiplex PCR; TCRdb holds only in-frame clones, not every one. The sample lists 150,000 to 200,000 clones, 90% to 95% occurring once. V is TRBV7-9 and J is TRBJ2-2; no clear D. The TCR was taken from an adult who received the AZD1222 COVID-19 vaccine. The source was peripheral blood, collected 28 days after the second AZD1222 dose. This CDR3 reads CASSFIRNGELFF. The CDR3 DNA follows: TGTGCCAGCAGCTTCATACGTAACGGGGAGCTGTTTTTT.